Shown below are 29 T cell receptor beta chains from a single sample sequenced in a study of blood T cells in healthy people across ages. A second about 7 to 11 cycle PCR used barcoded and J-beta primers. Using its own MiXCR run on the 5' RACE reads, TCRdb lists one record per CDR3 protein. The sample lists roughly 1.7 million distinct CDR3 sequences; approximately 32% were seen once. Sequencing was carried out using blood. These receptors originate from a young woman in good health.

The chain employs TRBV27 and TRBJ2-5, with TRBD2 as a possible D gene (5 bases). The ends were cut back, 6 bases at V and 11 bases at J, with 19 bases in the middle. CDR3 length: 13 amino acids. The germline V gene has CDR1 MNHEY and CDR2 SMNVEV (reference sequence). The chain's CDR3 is CASRTLGWGEQYF. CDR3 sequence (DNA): TGTGCCAGCAGAACACTAGGTTGGGGAGAGCAGTACTTC.

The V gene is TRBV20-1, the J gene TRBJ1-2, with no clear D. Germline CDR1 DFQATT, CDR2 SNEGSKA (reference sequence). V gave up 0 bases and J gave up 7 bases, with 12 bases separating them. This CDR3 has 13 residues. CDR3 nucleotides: TGCAGTGCTAGAGATCCCGGGCTCGCTGGCTACACCTTC. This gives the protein CSARDPGLAGYTF.

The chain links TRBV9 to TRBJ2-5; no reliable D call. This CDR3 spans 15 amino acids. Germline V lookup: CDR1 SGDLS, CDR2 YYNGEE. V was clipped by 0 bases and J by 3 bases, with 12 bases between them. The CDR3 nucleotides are TGTGCCAGCAGCGTAGGGGTGAGTCTAAAAGAGACCCAGTACTTC. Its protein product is CASSVGVSLKETQYF.

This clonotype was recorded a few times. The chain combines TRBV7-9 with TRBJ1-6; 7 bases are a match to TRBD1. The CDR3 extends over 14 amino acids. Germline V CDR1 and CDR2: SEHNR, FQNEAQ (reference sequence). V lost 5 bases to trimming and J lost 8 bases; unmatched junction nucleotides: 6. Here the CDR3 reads CASSRQGTDSPLHF. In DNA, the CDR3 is TGTGCCAGCAGCCGACAGGGCACGGATTCACCCCTCCACTTT. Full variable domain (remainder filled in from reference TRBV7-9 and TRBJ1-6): DTGVSQNPRHKITKRGQNVTFRCDPISEHNRLYWYRQTLGQGPEFLTYFQNEAQLEKSRLLSDRFSAERPKGSFSTLEIQRTEQGDSAMYLCASSRQGTDSPLHFGNGTRLTVT.

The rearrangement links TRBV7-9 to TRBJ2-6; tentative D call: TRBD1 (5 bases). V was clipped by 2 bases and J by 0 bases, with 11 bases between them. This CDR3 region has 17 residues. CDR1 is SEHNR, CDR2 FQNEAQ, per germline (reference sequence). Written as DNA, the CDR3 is TGTGCCAGCAGCTTACTACAGGCGCTCTCTGGGGCCAACGTCCTGACTTTC. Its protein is CASSLLQALSGANVLTF.

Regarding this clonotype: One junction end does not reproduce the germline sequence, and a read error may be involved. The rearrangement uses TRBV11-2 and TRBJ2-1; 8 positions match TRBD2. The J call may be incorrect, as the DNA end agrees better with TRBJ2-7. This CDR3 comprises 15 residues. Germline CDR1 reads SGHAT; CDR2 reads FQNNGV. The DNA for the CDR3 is TGTGCCAACAGCTTAGAGGGGACTAGTTACAATGAGCAGTACTTC. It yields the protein CANSLEGTSYNEQYF.

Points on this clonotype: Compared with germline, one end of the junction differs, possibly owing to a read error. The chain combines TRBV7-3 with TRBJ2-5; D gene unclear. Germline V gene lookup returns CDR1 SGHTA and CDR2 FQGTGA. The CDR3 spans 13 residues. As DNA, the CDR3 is TGTGCCAGCAGCTCGGGCAGACAAGGGACCCAGTACTTC. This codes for CASSSGRQGTQYF.

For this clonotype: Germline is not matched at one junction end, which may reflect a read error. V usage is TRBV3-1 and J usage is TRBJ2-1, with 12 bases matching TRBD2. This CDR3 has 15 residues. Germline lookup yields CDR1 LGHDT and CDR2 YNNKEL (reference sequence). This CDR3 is CTSSQEASGRDEQFF. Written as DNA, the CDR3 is TGTACCAGCAGCCAAGAAGCTAGCGGGAGGGATGAGCAGTTCTTC.

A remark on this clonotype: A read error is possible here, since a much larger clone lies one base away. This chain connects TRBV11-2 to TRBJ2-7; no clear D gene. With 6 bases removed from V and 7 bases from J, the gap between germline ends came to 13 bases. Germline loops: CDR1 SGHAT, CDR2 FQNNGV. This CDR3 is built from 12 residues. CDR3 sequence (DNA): TGTGCCAGCAGTCACGACTGGCAGGAGCAGTACTTC. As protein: CASSHDWQEQYF.

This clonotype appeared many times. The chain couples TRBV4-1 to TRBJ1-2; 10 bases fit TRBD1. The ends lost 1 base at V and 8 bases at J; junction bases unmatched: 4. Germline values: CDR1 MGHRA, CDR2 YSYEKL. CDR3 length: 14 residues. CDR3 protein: CASSQGTGGRGYTF. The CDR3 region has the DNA TGCGCCAGCAGCCAAGGGACAGGGGGAAGGGGCTACACCTTC.

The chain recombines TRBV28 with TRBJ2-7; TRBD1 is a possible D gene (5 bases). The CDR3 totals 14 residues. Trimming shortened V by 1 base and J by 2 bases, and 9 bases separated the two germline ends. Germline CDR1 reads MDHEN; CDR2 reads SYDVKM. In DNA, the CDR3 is TGTGCCAGCAGTTTATACAAGGGGACCTACGAGCAGTACTTC. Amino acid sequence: CASSLYKGTYEQYF.

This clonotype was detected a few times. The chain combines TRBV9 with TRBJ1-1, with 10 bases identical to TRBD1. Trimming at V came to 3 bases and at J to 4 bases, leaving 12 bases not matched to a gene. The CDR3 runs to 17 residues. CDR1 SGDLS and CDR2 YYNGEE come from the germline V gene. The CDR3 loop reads CASSATLPGQGFTEAFF. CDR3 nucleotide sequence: TGTGCCAGCAGCGCCACCCTCCCGGGACAGGGGTTCACTGAAGCTTTCTTT.

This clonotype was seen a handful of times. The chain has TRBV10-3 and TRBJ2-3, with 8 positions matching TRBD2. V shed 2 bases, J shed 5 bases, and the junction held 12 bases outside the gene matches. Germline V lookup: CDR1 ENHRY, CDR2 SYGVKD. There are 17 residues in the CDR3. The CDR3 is CAISEGFSGNVKDTQYF. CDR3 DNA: TGTGCCATCAGTGAGGGGTTTAGCGGGAACGTTAAAGATACGCAGTATTTT.

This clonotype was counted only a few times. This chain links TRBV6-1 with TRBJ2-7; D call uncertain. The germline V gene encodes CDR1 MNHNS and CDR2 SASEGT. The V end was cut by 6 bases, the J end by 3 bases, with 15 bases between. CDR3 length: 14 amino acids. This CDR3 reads CASSPNWLGYEQYF. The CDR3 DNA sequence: TGTGCCAGCAGCCCAAATTGGCTGGGCTACGAGCAGTACTTC.

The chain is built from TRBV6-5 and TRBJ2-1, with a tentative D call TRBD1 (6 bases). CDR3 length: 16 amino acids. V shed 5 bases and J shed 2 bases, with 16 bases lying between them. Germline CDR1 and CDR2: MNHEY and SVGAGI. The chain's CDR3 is CASSHLDSATYNEQFF. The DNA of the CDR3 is TGTGCCAGCAGTCACCTGGACAGTGCCACCTACAATGAGCAGTTCTTC.

The CDR3 here is CASSFGGVGPNQYNEQFF. For the CDR3, the DNA is TGTGCCAGCAGCTTTGGGGGGGTCGGTCCCAACCAATACAATGAGCAGTTCTTC. The rearrangement links TRBV5-8 to TRBJ2-1; the match to TRBD2 covers 7 bases. Germline V gene data show CDR1 as SGHTS and CDR2 as YDEGEE. V was pared by 2 bases and J by 4 bases, with 15 bases of the junction left unmatched. This CDR3 is built from 18 residues.

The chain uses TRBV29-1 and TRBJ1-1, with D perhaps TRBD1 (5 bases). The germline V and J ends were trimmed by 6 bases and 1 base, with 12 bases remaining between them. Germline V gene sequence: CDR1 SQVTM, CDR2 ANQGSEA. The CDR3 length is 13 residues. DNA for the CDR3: TGCAGCGTGCCCGGGACGGCGAACACTGAAGCTTTCTTT. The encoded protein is CSVPGTANTEAFF.

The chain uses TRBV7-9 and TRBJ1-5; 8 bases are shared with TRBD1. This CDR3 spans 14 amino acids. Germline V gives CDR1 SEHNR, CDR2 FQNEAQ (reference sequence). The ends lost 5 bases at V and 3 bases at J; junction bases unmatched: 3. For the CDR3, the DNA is TGTGCCAGCAGCCGACAGGGGTACAATCAGCCCCAGCATTTT. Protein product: CASSRQGYNQPQHF. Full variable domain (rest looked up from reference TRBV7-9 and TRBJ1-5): DTGVSQNPRHKITKRGQNVTFRCDPISEHNRLYWYRQTLGQGPEFLTYFQNEAQLEKSRLLSDRFSAERPKGSFSTLEIQRTEQGDSAMYLCASSRQGYNQPQHFGDGTRLSIL.

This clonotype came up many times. Here the CDR3 DNA reads TGTGCCAGCAGTCTTATGAGGGGTGACTATGGCTACACCTTC. Translation gives CASSLMRGDYGYTF. This chain connects TRBV12-3 or TRBV12-4 to TRBJ1-2, with a possible D match to TRBD1 (5 bases). The length of the CDR3 is 14 residues. Trimming removed 5 bases from V and 3 bases from J, with 13 bases in between.

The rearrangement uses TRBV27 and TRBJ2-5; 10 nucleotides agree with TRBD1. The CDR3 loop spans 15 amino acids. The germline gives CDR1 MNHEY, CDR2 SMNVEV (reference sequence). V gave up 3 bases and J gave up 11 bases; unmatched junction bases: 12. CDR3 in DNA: TGTGCCAGCAGTTTGAGACCGGACAGGGGGAGTGAGCAGTACTTC. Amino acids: CASSLRPDRGSEQYF.

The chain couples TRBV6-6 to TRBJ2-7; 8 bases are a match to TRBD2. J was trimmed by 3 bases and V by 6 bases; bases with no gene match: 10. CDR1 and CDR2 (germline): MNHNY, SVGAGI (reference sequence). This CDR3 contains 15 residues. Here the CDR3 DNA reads TGTGCCAGCAGCCTCGGCGGGGGGATACTCTACGAGCAGTACTTC. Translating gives CASSLGGGILYEQYF.

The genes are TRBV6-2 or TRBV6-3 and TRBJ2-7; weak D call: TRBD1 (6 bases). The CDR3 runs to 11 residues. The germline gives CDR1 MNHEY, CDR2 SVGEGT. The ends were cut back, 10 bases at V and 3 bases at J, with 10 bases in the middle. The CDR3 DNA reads TGTGCCACGACAGGTAGCTACGAGCAGTACTTC. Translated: CATTGSYEQYF.

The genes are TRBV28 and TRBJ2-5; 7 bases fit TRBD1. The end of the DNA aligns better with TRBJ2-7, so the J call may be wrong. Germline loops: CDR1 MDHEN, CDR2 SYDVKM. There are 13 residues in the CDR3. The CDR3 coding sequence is TGTGCCAGCAGCGTCCTGACAGGGCCCGAGCAGTACTTC. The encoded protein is CASSVLTGPEQYF.

DNA for the CDR3: TGCGCCAGCAGTGAGGTGTATGGGACCCAGTACTTC. Translation gives CASSEVYGTQYF. V and J are TRBV10-2 and TRBJ2-5, with D uncertain. V lost 2 bases and J lost 7, with 8 bases in between. This CDR3 has 12 residues. The V gene's germline CDR1 is WSHSY and CDR2 SAAADI.

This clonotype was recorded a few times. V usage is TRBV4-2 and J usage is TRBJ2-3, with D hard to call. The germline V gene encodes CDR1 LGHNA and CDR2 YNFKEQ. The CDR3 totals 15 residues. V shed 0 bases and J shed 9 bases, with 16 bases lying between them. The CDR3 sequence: CASSQEGGPSYTQYF. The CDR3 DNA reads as TGTGCCAGCAGCCAAGAGGGCGGCCCTTCGTACACGCAGTATTTT.

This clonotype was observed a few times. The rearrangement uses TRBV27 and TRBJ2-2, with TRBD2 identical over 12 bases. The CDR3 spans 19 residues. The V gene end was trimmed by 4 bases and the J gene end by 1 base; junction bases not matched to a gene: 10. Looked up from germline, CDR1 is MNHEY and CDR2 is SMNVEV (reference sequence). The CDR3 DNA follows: TGTGCCAGCAGTTATCTCCCCGGGACTAGCGGGCTGAACACCGGGGAGCTGTTTTTT. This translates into CASSYLPGTSGLNTGELFF.

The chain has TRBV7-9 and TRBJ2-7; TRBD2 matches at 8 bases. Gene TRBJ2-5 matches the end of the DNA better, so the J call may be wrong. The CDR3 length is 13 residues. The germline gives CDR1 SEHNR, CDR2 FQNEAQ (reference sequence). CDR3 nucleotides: TGTGCCAGCAGGCGGGGGGCGGGAGAGACCCAGTACTTC. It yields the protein CASRRGAGETQYF.

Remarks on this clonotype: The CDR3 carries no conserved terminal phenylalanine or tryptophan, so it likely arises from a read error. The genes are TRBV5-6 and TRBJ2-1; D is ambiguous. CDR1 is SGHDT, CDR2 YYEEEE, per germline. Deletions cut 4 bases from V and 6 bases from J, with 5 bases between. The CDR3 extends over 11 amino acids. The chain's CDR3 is CASSRSNEQFV. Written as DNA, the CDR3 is TGTGCCAGCAGCCGTAGCAATGAGCAGTTCGTC.

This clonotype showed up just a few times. CDR3 sequence reads: CASSLAGTVGTDTQYF. CDR3 coding DNA: TGTGCCAGCAGCCTCGCCGGGACAGTCGGCACAGATACGCAGTATTTT. The chain has TRBV9 and TRBJ2-3; 7 bases fit TRBD1. Germline V gene data show CDR1 as SGDLS and CDR2 as YYNGEE. The J segment lost 1 base and the V segment lost 4 bases, leaving 9 bases of the junction unmatched. The CDR3 spans 16 residues.